A selection of T cell receptor beta chains follows, all from one sample in a study of CD8 T cells in ankylosing spondylitis. TCRdb used MiXCR to reprocess the 5' RACE reads, holding one entry per CDR3 protein. Here the sample spans about 210,000 distinct CDR3 sequences, 7.3% being singletons. The sample taken for sequencing was blood, either unsorted or a sorted T cell fraction (not recorded which). These TCRs come from a male donor with ankylosing spondylitis. Both conserved end residues are trimmed from each CDR3.

J | V | length | CDR3
TRBJ2-7 | TRBV4-3 | 15 | ASSQDWQGRWPLEQY
TRBJ2-7 | TRBV5-8 | 11 | ASGLQRPFEQY
TRBJ1-2 | TRBV5-1 | 11 | ASSLAEHYGYT
TRBJ1-1 | TRBV7-9 | 14 | ASSLGVKGRGTEAF
TRBJ2-3 | TRBV7-9 | 15 | ASSLYTGLASTDTQY
TRBJ2-7 | TRBV7-9 | 11 | ASSLAGRYEQY
TRBJ2-2 | TRBV27 | 10 | ASSLPTGELF
TRBJ2-3 | TRBV27 | 12 | ASSPRLSTDTQY
TRBJ1-1 | TRBV7-9 | 11 | ASSLTGGAEAF
TRBJ1-5 | TRBV27 | 11 | ASSLTGNQPQH
TRBJ2-3 | TRBV11-2 | 16 | ASSYRQGASGIVDTQY
TRBJ2-7 | TRBV27 | 13 | ASSPSWESAYEQY
TRBJ2-1 | TRBV7-9 | 13 | ASSLAERLYNEQF
TRBJ1-2 | TRBV12-3/TRBV12-4 | 15 | ASTLTGEPGVLDGYT
TRBJ2-1 | TRBV12-1 | 13 | ASSLAGAVYNEQF
TRBJ1-1 | TRBV5-4 | 10 | ASSLLQSEAF
TRBJ1-5 | TRBV27 | 12 | ASSLEGTHQPQH
TRBJ2-3 | TRBV7-2 | 13 | ASSLGVSSRDTQY
TRBJ2-7 | TRBV9 | 13 | ASSVGGREIDEQY
TRBJ1-1 | TRBV4-3 | 14 | ASSPYSGTLNTEAF
TRBJ2-3 | TRBV7-9 | 13 | ASSFRGSGPGTQY
TRBJ2-2 | TRBV7-9 | 12 | ASSPAFGPGELF
TRBJ1-1 | TRBV27 | 12 | ASSALGWGTEAF
TRBJ1-2 | TRBV20-1 | 10 | SASMGNNGYT
TRBJ2-5 | TRBV4-2 | 12 | ASSQGRFGETQY
TRBJ2-7 | TRBV15 | 12 | ATSRDSTEYEQY
TRBJ1-1 | TRBV14 | 13 | ASSQEGGSYTEAF
TRBJ1-2 | TRBV4-1 | 14 | ASSQDRWGSPLGYT
TRBJ2-2 | TRBV9 | 13 | ASSVARRGPGELF
TRBJ1-5 | TRBV5-1 | 13 | ASSLTGTRNQPQH
TRBJ2-1 | TRBV11-2 | 13 | ASSLEARGYNEQF
TRBJ1-6 | TRBV6-2/TRBV6-3 | 12 | ASSPDSPGSPLH
TRBJ2-2 | TRBV11-3 | 15 | ASSYHPGTGWTGELF
TRBJ2-7 | TRBV7-9 | 14 | ASSTNPGSYPSEQY
TRBJ2-4 | TRBV4-3 | 13 | ASSQARDPENIQY